Each of the 11 T cell receptor beta chains below was sequenced from the same sample in a study of breast tumors, draining lymph nodes, adjacent tissues. TCRdb passed the multiplex PCR reads through MiXCR, listing each CDR3 protein once. The sample contains over 250,000 distinct CDR3 sequences, 30% of which appear only once. Breast cancer patients provided tissue from their axillary draining lymph nodes. Sample: axillary lymph node tissue. The origin of the receptors is a female donor with breast cancer. Some clones in this sample may be carry-over from other donors' samples.

As for this clonotype: A read error may account for a junction end that differs from germline. The CDR3 DNA is TGTGCCAGCAAAGGGCTAGCGGCGAACACCGGGGAGCGGTCTTTT. Its protein is CASKGLAANTGERSF. The rearrangement joins TRBV12-3 or TRBV12-4 to TRBJ2-2; 7 positions match TRBD2. There are 15 residues in the CDR3.

V and J are TRBV11-2 and TRBJ2-7; D unclear. Trimming took 5 bases from V and 3 from J, leaving 17 bases between them. The CDR3 has 15 amino acids. CDR1 is SGHAT, CDR2 FQNNGV, per germline. CDR3 loop: CASSPVRGGDYEQYF. CDR3 DNA sequence: TGTGCCAGCAGCCCCGTACGTGGCGGTGACTACGAGCAGTACTTC. The full variable domain, rest sourced from reference TRBV11-2 and TRBJ2-7, is EAGVAQSPRYKIIEKRQSVAFWCNPISGHATLYWYQQILGQGPKLLIQFQNNGVVDDSQLPKDRFSAERLKGVDSTLKIQPAKLEDSAVYLCASSPVRGGDYEQYFGPGTRLTVT.

The rearrangement joins TRBV5-4 to TRBJ1-1; tentatively, D is TRBD1 (5 bases). The V end lost 9 bases, the J end lost 8 bases, and 20 bases lay between the germline ends. CDR1 SGHNT and CDR2 YYREEE come from the germline V gene (reference sequence). The CDR3 covers 13 residues. CDR3 amino acids: CATDNGGRGEAFF. In DNA form, the CDR3 reads TGTGCCACTGATAATGGGGGGAGGGGAGAAGCTTTCTTT.

V and J are TRBV9 and TRBJ2-1; TRBD1 is a possible D gene (6 bases). CDR1 and CDR2 from the germline V gene are SGDLS and YYNGEE. The length of the CDR3 is 16 residues. Trimming cost V 0 bases and J 0 bases, with 10 bases left between them. The CDR3 loop is CASSVEKGVSYNEQFF. The DNA of the CDR3 is TGTGCCAGCAGCGTAGAGAAGGGGGTCTCCTACAATGAGCAGTTCTTC.

A word on this clonotype: It may be a read error: a sequence one base away is much more abundant. The chain couples TRBV19 to TRBJ2-1; TRBD2 aligns across 13 bases. The CDR3 length is 15 residues. Germline CDR1 and CDR2: LNHDA and SQIVND (reference sequence). The CDR3 sequence: CASSIRTSGSDEQLF. The CDR3 DNA reads TGTGCCAGTAGTATTCGGACTAGCGGGAGCGATGAGCAGCTCTTC. Full variable domain (rest looked up from reference TRBV19 and TRBJ2-1): DGGITQSPKYLFRKEGQNVTLSCEQNLNHDAMYWYRQDPGQGLRLIYYSQIVNDFQKGDIAEGYSVSREKKESFPLTVTSAQKNPTAFYLCASSIRTSGSDEQLFGPGTRLTVL.

Worth noting for this clonotype: A much bigger clone sits one base away, suggesting this may be a read error. The gene calls are TRBV6-2 or TRBV6-3 and TRBJ2-7, with D possibly being TRBD2 (5 bases). V lost 5 bases and J 4 bases, leaving 15 bases between the germline ends. CDR1 and CDR2 (germline): MNHEY, SVGEGT. The CDR3 runs to 14 residues. The CDR3: CASSTGSGEYEQYF. DNA for the CDR3: TGTGCCAGCAGTACGGGGTCAGGAGAATACGAGCAGTACTTC.

This clonotype was observed many times. J is TRBJ1-2 and V is TRBV20-1, with no clear D. This CDR3 contains 10 residues. From germline, CDR1 is DFQATT and CDR2 SNEGSKA (reference sequence). The CDR3 DNA sequence: TGCACCCCAGGAGAGGATGGCTACACCTTC. Residues: CTPGEDGYTF.

The genes are TRBV18 and TRBJ2-5; 7 bases are a match to TRBD2. The length of the CDR3 is 16 residues. The V gene end was trimmed by 3 bases and the J gene end by 0 bases; junction bases not matched to a gene: 7. Germline V gene sequence: CDR1 KGHSH, CDR2 LQKENI. This chain's CDR3 is CASSPRVAGHQETQYF. The CDR3, as DNA: TGTGCCAGCTCACCGAGGGTAGCGGGCCACCAAGAGACCCAGTACTTC. The full variable domain, completed using reference TRBV18 and TRBJ2-5, is NAGVMQNPRHLVRRRGQEARLRCSPMKGHSHVYWYRQLPEEGLKFMVYLQKENIIDESGMPKERFSAEFPKEGPSILRIQQVVRGDSAAYFCASSPRVAGHQETQYFGPGTRLLVL.

The V gene is TRBV7-7, the J gene TRBJ2-5; D uncertain. CDR3 length: 10 amino acids. The germline gives CDR1 SSHAT, CDR2 FNYEAQ (reference sequence). The CDR3 protein is CARVGETQYF. CDR3 bases: TGTGCTAGAGTAGGGGAGACCCAGTACTTC. Full variable domain (outside the CDR3, taken from reference TRBV7-7 and TRBJ2-5): GAGVSQSPRYKVTKRGQDVTLRCDPISSHATLYWYQQALGQGPEFLTYFNYEAQPDKSGLPSDRFSAERPEGSISTLTIQRTEQRDSAMYRCARVGETQYFGPGTRLLVL.

This clonotype has ten or more counts. As DNA, the CDR3 is TGTGCCAGCAACACCTTGGGGTACGAGCAGTACTTC. Residues: CASNTLGYEQYF. This chain connects TRBV12-3 or TRBV12-4 to TRBJ2-7; D gene uncertain. V lost 7 bases and J 4 bases, leaving 11 bases between the germline ends. The CDR3 spans 12 residues.

In its sample, this clonotype was seen a few times. V gene TRBV7-3 combines with J gene TRBJ1-1, with D unresolved. V was pared by 6 bases and J by 4 bases, with 12 bases between. The CDR3 has 13 amino acids. The germline CDR1 and CDR2 sequences are SGHTA and FQGTGA. CDR3 DNA: TGTGCCAGCAGGCGAAGTTTGGGCACTGAAGCTTTCTTT. It is translated as CASRRSLGTEAFF.